This T cell receptor beta chain was observed in a study of blood T cell repertoires in COVID-19. Residents of 20 to 25 US areas, aged roughly 18 to 90 years, made up the participants. Donors were grouped by their self-reported clinical history. In the authors' methods: Using reference gene primer amplification, nucleated cell counts were estimated. Produced via immunoSEQ multiplex PCR; TCRdb's table is partial and in-frame only. V, J and clone size are taken as reported in that table, and D and trimming were inferred from the DNA itself. This table holds roughly 240,000 clones, about 91% found once. This receptor was obtained from a woman between 40 and 55 years old with acute COVID-19. The sequencing input was PBMCs or T cells enriched from blood (not recorded which).

The CDR3 DNA sequence: TGTGCCAGCAGCCAAGGGAGGAACACTGAAGCTTTCTTT. As protein: CASSQGRNTEAFF. The chain links TRBV4-2 to TRBJ1-1; D is uncertain. The CDR3 has 13 amino acids. Trimming left V 1 base short and J 1 base short, with 4 bases between. Germline V gene data show CDR1 as LGHNA and CDR2 as YNFKEQ.